This entry features one T cell receptor (beta chain) sequence. This CDR3 comprises 14 residues. The V gene end was trimmed by 7 bases and the J gene end by 2 bases; junction bases not matched to a gene: 8. Per germline, CDR1 SGHVS and CDR2 FQNEAQ. The data are from a study of blood T cell repertoires in COVID-19. Clones were read by immunoSEQ multiplex PCR, and TCRdb kept only the in-frame ones, dropping some. The sample records 85,000 to 130,000 clones, 70% to 90% being singletons. Symptom resolution, clearance, or two negative PCRs marked donors in Cohort 3 as recovered. The specimen was PBMCs or T cells enriched from blood (not recorded which). The chain combines TRBV7-8 with TRBJ2-7, with 7 nucleotides matching TRBD2. The sequence was obtained from a woman between 45 and 65 years old who had recovered from COVID-19. In DNA form, the CDR3 reads TGTGCCAGCACCGTCGAAGCGGGACCCTACGAGCAGTACTTC. Translating it yields CASTVEAGPYEQYF.